The 9 T cell receptor beta chains given below trace back to one sample, sequenced in a study of PD-1 blockade in classical Hodgkin lymphoma. This table comes from immunoSEQ multiplex PCR, and its TCRdb copy is limited to in-frame clones, with some not included. Seen here are roughly 64,000 clones, about 92% observed once, and the top ten hold 6.5% to 9.5%. Time point here: cycle 4 day 1 (C4D1), after less than 7 weeks of nivolumab. With no exception, relapse followed autologous stem cell transplantation in all patients, and brentuximab vedotin exposure varied. This specimen was peripheral blood mononuclear cells (PBMCs), taken before the fourth cycle of nivolumab. Every receptor here comes from a human donor with classical Hodgkin lymphoma.

This rearrangement joins TRBV6-1 to TRBJ1-5, with 8 bases matching TRBD1. Germline CDR1 is MNHNS and CDR2 is SASEGT. This CDR3 region has 15 residues. V lost 4 bases to trimming and J lost 2 bases; unmatched junction nucleotides: 4. CDR3 amino acids: CASSGETGGNQPQHF. The CDR3 DNA sequence: TGTGCCAGCAGTGGAGAGACAGGGGGCAATCAGCCCCAGCATTTT.

The gene calls are TRBV11-2 and TRBJ2-7; D gene unclear. Trimming pared 0 bases from V and 1 base from J, leaving 10 bases between. From germline, CDR1 is SGHAT and CDR2 FQNNGV. CDR3 length equals 15 residues. The CDR3 DNA reads as TGTGCCAGCAGCTTAGACAGGCTTGAGTCCTACGAGCAGTACTTC. It yields the protein CASSLDRLESYEQYF. The variable domain in full, with the rest retrieved from reference TRBV11-2 and TRBJ2-7, is EAGVAQSPRYKIIEKRQSVAFWCNPISGHATLYWYQQILGQGPKLLIQFQNNGVVDDSQLPKDRFSAERLKGVDSTLKIQPAKLEDSAVYLCASSLDRLESYEQYFGPGTRLTVT.

The CDR3 loop is CSATTLNIQYF. Here the CDR3 DNA reads TGCAGTGCCACTACCCTAAACATTCAGTACTTC. The chain links TRBV20-1 to TRBJ2-4; D remains unclear. Between the trimmed V and J ends, which lost 6 bases and 6 bases, there was a span of 9 bases. The CDR3 covers 11 residues. Per the germline V gene, CDR1 is DFQATT and CDR2 is SNEGSKA (reference sequence).

The chain uses TRBV27 and TRBJ2-7; 11 bases fit TRBD2. This CDR3 region has 14 residues. After removal of 3 bases from V and 11 bases from J, the junction contained 9 bases not matched to a gene. Germline V CDR1 and CDR2: MNHEY, SMNVEV (reference sequence). CDR3 protein: CASSFTLAGGSEYF. Written as DNA, the CDR3 is TGTGCCAGCAGTTTTACGCTAGCGGGAGGATCTGAGTACTTC.

The count of this clone is one. This chain links TRBV27 with TRBJ2-7; possible D gene TRBD1, 5 bases. The V end was cut by 2 bases, the J end by 3 bases, with 11 bases between. This CDR3 comprises 14 residues. From germline, CDR1 is MNHEY and CDR2 SMNVEV (reference sequence). The CDR3 here is CASSLKGVGYEQYF. The CDR3, as DNA: TGTGCCAGCAGTTTAAAAGGGGTGGGCTACGAGCAGTACTTC.

This chain links TRBV7-9 with TRBJ1-4; a weak D match, TRBD1 (6 bases). V gave up 5 bases and J gave up 0 bases, with 7 bases separating them. Germline CDR1 and CDR2: SEHNR and FQNEAQ (reference sequence). This CDR3 has 14 amino acids. The CDR3 coding sequence is TGTGCCAGCAGCCGGACAGCAACTAATGAAAAACTGTTTTTT. This gives the protein CASSRTATNEKLFF.

The rearrangement links TRBV20-1 to TRBJ2-7; D gene ambiguous. Trimming removed 5 bases at V and 3 bases at J, with 8 bases between. The CDR3 is 11 amino acids. From germline, CDR1 is DFQATT and CDR2 SNEGSKA (reference sequence). CDR3 loop: CSAPINYEQYF. The DNA of the CDR3 is TGCAGTGCTCCTATAAACTACGAGCAGTACTTC.

The chain employs TRBV19 and TRBJ2-1; 8 nucleotides align to TRBD2. CDR3 size: 15 residues. The germline V gene has CDR1 LNHDA and CDR2 SQIVND (reference sequence). With 5 bases clipped from V and 2 bases from J, the junction kept 5 bases outside the gene matches. CDR3 in amino acids: CASSLLAGTYNEQFF. The CDR3 coding sequence is TGTGCCAGTAGTTTGCTAGCGGGTACCTACAATGAGCAGTTCTTC. The variable domain in full, completed from reference TRBV19 and TRBJ2-1, reads DGGITQSPKYLFRKEGQNVTLSCEQNLNHDAMYWYRQDPGQGLRLIYYSQIVNDFQKGDIAEGYSVSREKKESFPLTVTSAQKNPTAFYLCASSLLAGTYNEQFFGPGTRLTVL.

The chain joins TRBV27 to TRBJ1-5, with 7 positions matching TRBD1. Germline V lookup: CDR1 MNHEY, CDR2 SMNVEV (reference sequence). The CDR3 covers 15 residues. The junction had 5 bases not matched to a gene; V was cut back by 5 bases and J by 1 base. The CDR3 region is CASSPDRVSNQPQHF. DNA of the CDR3: TGTGCCAGCAGTCCAGACAGGGTGAGCAATCAGCCCCAGCATTTT.